Shown below are 20 T cell receptor beta chains from a single sample sequenced in a study of CD8 T cells in ankylosing spondylitis. Overall study findings and caveats: Within ankylosing spondylitis blood, a TCR beta motif made up of roughly eight highly homologous variants appeared to be characteristic.

TCRdb used MiXCR to reprocess the 5' RACE reads, holding one entry per CDR3 protein. The sample carries about 210,000 distinct CDR3 sequences, 6% to 8% recorded once. Their antigens remain unidentified. Sequencing input: blood, either unsorted or a sorted T cell fraction (not recorded which). The receptors stem from a male donor with ankylosing spondylitis.

On this clonotype: A junction end diverges from the germline sequence, so it may reflect a read error. The J gene is TRBJ2-1, the V gene TRBV15; D is uncertain. The length of the CDR3 is 16 residues. Germline loops: CDR1 LNHNV, CDR2 YYDKDF (reference sequence). CDR3 DNA sequence: TGTGCCACCAGCCCCCGACGTGGGTACCCCTATAATGAGCAGTTCTTC. It translates to CATSPRRGYPYNEQFF.

This rearrangement joins TRBV7-8 to TRBJ1-4; D not resolved. The germline CDR1 and CDR2 sequences are SGHVS and FQNEAQ. The length of the CDR3 is 13 residues. Trimming took 1 base from V and 8 from J, leaving 8 bases between them. The CDR3 DNA is TGTGCCAGCAGCTTAGTTTCCCGGGAAAAACTGTTTTTT. Translated: CASSLVSREKLFF. The full variable domain, completed using reference TRBV7-8 and TRBJ1-4, is GAGVSQSPRYKVAKRGQDVALRCDPISGHVSLFWYQQALGQGPEFLTYFQNEAQLDKSGLPSDRFFAERPEGSVSTLKIQRTQQEDSAVYLCASSLVSREKLFFGSGTQLSVL.

This clonotype was counted at least ten times. The V and J genes are TRBV27 and TRBJ1-2; D not certain. The germline gives CDR1 MNHEY, CDR2 SMNVEV (reference sequence). V lost 6 bases and J 4 bases, leaving 21 bases between the germline ends. This CDR3 has 16 amino acids. The CDR3 nucleotides read TGTGCCAGCAGCCCTCGAGTCGGGAGTGGGGTCTATGGCTACACCTTC. It yields the protein CASSPRVGSGVYGYTF.

There are many counts of this clonotype. The V call is TRBV6-2 or TRBV6-3, the J call TRBJ2-5, with D perhaps TRBD1 (6 bases). The CDR3 totals 15 residues. Germline CDR1 MNHEY, CDR2 SVGEGT. V lost 2 bases and J lost 5, with 15 bases in between. CDR3 DNA: TGTGCCAGCAGTTACGCAGGGGCGAGGGCCGAGACCCAGTACTTC. This gives the protein CASSYAGARAETQYF.

This clonotype has a count of ten or more. This rearrangement joins TRBV24-1 to TRBJ2-1, with 8 bases aligning to TRBD2. The trim removed 6 bases at V and 9 bases at J, leaving 12 bases unmatched. The germline gives CDR1 KGHDR, CDR2 SFDVKD. This CDR3 comprises 15 residues. This CDR3 is CATSTNSGSVGEQFF. CDR3 bases: TGTGCCACCAGTACTAACAGCGGGAGTGTTGGTGAGCAGTTCTTC.

This clonotype was seen ten or more times. The chain employs TRBV28 and TRBJ1-5; D is possibly TRBD1 (5 bases). The CDR3 extends over 14 amino acids. CDR1 and CDR2 (germline): MDHEN, SYDVKM. The V end lost 3 bases, the J end lost 4 bases, and 10 bases lay between the germline ends. DNA for the CDR3: TGTGCCAGCAGTTTTAGGGGTGATAATCAGCCCCAGCATTTT. It translates to CASSFRGDNQPQHF.

The J gene is TRBJ2-1, the V gene TRBV7-9; tentatively, D is TRBD2 (5 bases). Between the trimmed V and J ends, which lost 5 bases and 0 bases, there was a span of 17 bases. The CDR3 length is 17 residues. Germline CDR1 SEHNR, CDR2 FQNEAQ (reference sequence). The CDR3 here is CASSPPPRVLSYNEQFF. CDR3 DNA: TGTGCCAGCAGCCCCCCCCCGCGGGTTCTCTCCTACAATGAGCAGTTCTTC.

This clonotype has a handful of counts. V gene TRBV6-5 combines with J gene TRBJ1-5; 9 bases match TRBD1. The CDR3 contains 15 residues. Per the germline V gene, CDR1 is MNHEY and CDR2 is SVGAGI. Trimming removed 5 bases from V and 6 bases from J; junction bases left unmatched: 8. CDR3 nucleotide sequence: TGTGCCAGCAGTCCTACAGGGGGCTCGGGTCAGCCCCAGCATTTT. Its translation: CASSPTGGSGQPQHF.

There are many counts of this clonotype. V usage is TRBV12-5 and J usage is TRBJ2-1; 10 bases map to TRBD2. V gave up 7 bases and J gave up 5 bases; unmatched junction bases: 8. The CDR3 runs 15 residues. CDR1 is LGHNT, CDR2 FRNRAP, per germline. The CDR3 DNA reads TGTGCTAGTGTAGCAGGGACTAGCGACCACAATGAGCAGTTCTTC. Its protein is CASVAGTSDHNEQFF.

This clonotype was counted at least ten times. The rearrangement joins TRBV4-3 to TRBJ2-7; 8 nucleotides match TRBD1. The V segment lost 0 bases and the J segment 2 bases; nucleotides outside the gene matches: 9. This CDR3 has 17 residues. Per germline, CDR1 LGHNA and CDR2 YSLEER. Written as DNA, the CDR3 is TGCGCCAGCAGCCAAGACGAGGGCTACAGGGGGACCTACGAGCAGTACTTC. It encodes CASSQDEGYRGTYEQYF.

This clonotype was seen ten or more times. The rearrangement uses TRBV7-2 and TRBJ1-1; TRBD1 might be the D (6 bases). The CDR3 has 13 residues. The ends were cut back, 5 bases at V and 6 bases at J, with 13 bases in the middle. Germline V lookup: CDR1 SGHTA, CDR2 FQGNSA. The CDR3 protein is CASSNTRGAEAFF. DNA for the CDR3: TGTGCCAGCAGCAATACAAGGGGGGCTGAAGCTTTCTTT.

This rearrangement joins TRBV5-4 to TRBJ1-2; D not resolved. The CDR3 extends over 13 amino acids. V lost 5 bases to trimming and J lost 3 bases, with 11 bases between them. Germline CDR1 and CDR2: SGHNT and YYREEE (reference sequence). This chain's CDR3 is CASRAQPDYGYTF. The CDR3 bases are TGTGCCAGCAGGGCTCAGCCCGACTATGGCTACACCTTC.

Of note for this clonotype: A much larger clone lies one base from this, so it may be a read error. No conserved phenylalanine or tryptophan ends this CDR3, so it is likely a read error. This rearrangement joins TRBV12-3 or TRBV12-4 to TRBJ2-3; 8 bases are a match to TRBD2. The CDR3 totals 11 residues. With V trimmed by 5 bases and J by 10 bases, 2 bases remained unmatched. DNA for the CDR3: TGTGCCAGCAGTCCCGGGAGGGCGCAGTATCTT. Its protein product is CASSPGRAQYL.

J is TRBJ2-1 and V is TRBV28, with 8 nucleotides matching TRBD2. The V gene's germline CDR1 is MDHEN and CDR2 SYDVKM. V was clipped by 3 bases and J by 8 bases; unmatched bases: 6. The CDR3 length is 14 residues. CDR3 nucleotides: TGTGCCAGCAGTTTCACCGGGGGGGCACATGAGCAGTTCTTC. This sequence encodes CASSFTGGAHEQFF.

The chain couples TRBV10-3 to TRBJ1-1; D uncertain. Trimming stripped 0 bases from V and 2 bases from J, with 7 bases between. CDR1 and CDR2 (germline): ENHRY, SYGVKD. The CDR3 covers 14 residues. The CDR3 spells CAISESQLNTEAFF. CDR3 sequence (DNA): TGTGCCATCAGTGAGTCGCAGTTAAACACTGAAGCTTTCTTT.

The sample holds many counts of this clonotype. The rearrangement links TRBV7-9 to TRBJ1-6; no clear D. V was shortened by 5 bases and J by 10 bases, with 18 bases between the two germline ends. Germline loops: CDR1 SEHNR, CDR2 FQNEAQ (reference sequence). CDR3 size: 15 residues. The CDR3: CASSRSDISYSPLHF. For the CDR3, the DNA is TGTGCCAGCAGCCGGAGCGACATATCCTACTCACCCCTCCACTTT. The whole variable domain, remainder taken from reference TRBV7-9 and TRBJ1-6, is DTGVSQNPRHKITKRGQNVTFRCDPISEHNRLYWYRQTLGQGPEFLTYFQNEAQLEKSRLLSDRFSAERPKGSFSTLEIQRTEQGDSAMYLCASSRSDISYSPLHFGNGTRLTVT.

This clonotype was recorded at least ten times. The gene calls are TRBV7-9 and TRBJ2-1; 7 bases are a match to TRBD1. This CDR3 spans 14 amino acids. Germline V gene data show CDR1 as SEHNR and CDR2 as FQNEAQ (reference sequence). The V gene end was trimmed by 6 bases and the J gene end by 4 bases; junction bases not matched to a gene: 6. The CDR3 region is CASSSGQVYNEQFF. CDR3 nucleotide sequence: TGTGCCAGCAGTTCTGGACAGGTATACAATGAGCAGTTCTTC.

The genes are TRBV4-1 and TRBJ2-1, with TRBD2 matching 8 bases. Germline V gene lookup returns CDR1 MGHRA and CDR2 YSYEKL. Trimming took 4 bases from V and 8 from J; bases not matched to a gene: 7. The CDR3 runs 14 residues. DNA for the CDR3: TGCGCCAGCAGCCCAGCGGGAGTGGGGGATGAGCAGTTCTTC. Encoded protein: CASSPAGVGDEQFF.

This clonotype was seen more than once but under ten times. The chain recombines TRBV20-1 with TRBJ1-2, with 9 bases fitting TRBD1. This CDR3 comprises 13 residues. Germline V gene sequence: CDR1 DFQATT, CDR2 SNEGSKA (reference sequence). J lost 6 bases, V lost 2 bases, and 4 bases had no gene match. The CDR3 DNA sequence: TGCAGTGCTAGAAACCGGGACAGGGATGGCTACACCTTC. Its protein product is CSARNRDRDGYTF.

This clonotype was seen repeatedly, ten times or more. The chain has TRBV28 and TRBJ1-6; 7 bases are a match to TRBD1. J lost 10 bases, V lost 5 bases, and 8 bases had no gene match. Germline assignment: CDR1 MDHEN and CDR2 SYDVKM. This CDR3 has 14 amino acids. CDR3: CASSPKTGFSPLHF. The CDR3, as DNA: TGTGCCAGCAGTCCCAAGACAGGGTTCTCACCCCTCCACTTT. Using reference TRBV28 and TRBJ1-6 for the parts outside the CDR3, the full variable domain is DVKVTQSSRYLVKRTGEKVFLECVQDMDHENMFWYRQDPGLGLRLIYFSYDVKMKEKGDIPEGYSVSREKKERFSLILESASTNQTSMYLCASSPKTGFSPLHFGNGTRLTVT.